This record concerns one T cell receptor (beta chain) sequence. What it recognizes is unknown. This sample was included in a study of Tregs in tolerant kidney transplant recipients. Libraries were prepared by immunoSEQ multiplex PCR; TCRdb keeps only in-frame clonotypes and omits some of them. The sample holds about 240,000 clones, roughly 84% seen once. CDR1 and CDR2 (germline): SNHLY, FYNNEI. V gave up 4 bases and J gave up 8 bases, with 11 bases separating them. The CDR3 runs to 12 residues. Unstimulated regulatory T cells (CD4+CD25+CD127-), CD4+CD25- non-regulatory cells, CD4 and CD8 cells were FACS-sorted from thawed PBMCs. Study results and limitations: Validation in larger populations is needed because few patients were studied. Biological reproducibility was not directly addressed, but technical replication error appeared minimal. The most relevant donor-specific Treg TCRbeta repertoire apparently came from expansion with activated donor B cells.

The sequencing sample was made of CD4+ T cells from blood. This chain joins TRBV2 and TRBJ1-2; D is unclear. The receptor comes from a human donor in good health. The chain's CDR3 is CASSVSGNGYTF. DNA for the CDR3: TGTGCCAGCAGTGTTTCCGGGAACGGCTACACCTTC. Full variable domain (missing parts from reference TRBV2 and TRBJ1-2): EPEVTQTPSHQVTQMGQEVILRCVPISNHLYFYWYRQILGQKVEFLVSFYNNEISEKSEIFDDQFSVERPDGSNFTLKIRSTKLEDSAMYFCASSVSGNGYTFGSGTRLTVV.